What follows is one TCR beta chain and its context. The antigen remains unidentified. The CDR3 totals 11 residues. Germline V CDR1 and CDR2: SEHNR, FQNEAQ (reference sequence). V lost 4 bases and J 9 bases, leaving 7 bases between the germline ends. This entry belongs to a study of T cells after yellow fever vaccination. Looking at the study overall: Preparing low-cell-number fractions relied on SMART-Seq v4 Ultra Low Input.

Study findings and constraints: Within FACS-sorted repertoires, abundant clonotypes contaminating from the bulk population could be present. Reappearance after the booster was seen for most primary-vaccination clones, at 96% CD4 and 70% to 90% CD8.

One entry per CDR3 protein results from TCRdb running MiXCR on the 5' RACE reads. The data show some 670,000 distinct CDR3 sequences, 9% to 15% seen once. This specimen was PBMCs, taken on the day of the yellow fever booster vaccination. The rearrangement uses TRBV7-9 and TRBJ2-1, with D possibly being TRBD2 (5 bases). The sequence derives from a man in his thirties or forties who received the YFV17D yellow fever vaccine. The CDR3: CASSWRIEQFF. Written as DNA, the CDR3 is TGTGCCAGCAGCTGGAGGATTGAGCAGTTCTTC.